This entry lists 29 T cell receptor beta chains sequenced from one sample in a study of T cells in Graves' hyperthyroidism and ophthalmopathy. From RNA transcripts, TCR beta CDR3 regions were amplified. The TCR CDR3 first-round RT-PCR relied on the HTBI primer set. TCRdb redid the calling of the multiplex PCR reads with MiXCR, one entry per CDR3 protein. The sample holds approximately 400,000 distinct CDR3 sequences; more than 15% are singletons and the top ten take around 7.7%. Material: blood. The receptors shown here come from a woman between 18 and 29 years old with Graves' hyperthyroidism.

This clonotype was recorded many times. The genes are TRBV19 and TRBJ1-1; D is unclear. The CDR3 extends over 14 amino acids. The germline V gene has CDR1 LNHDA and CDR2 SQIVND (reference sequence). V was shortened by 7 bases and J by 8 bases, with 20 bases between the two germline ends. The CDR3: CASKIWGTGVEAFF. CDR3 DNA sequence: TGTGCCAGTAAAATCTGGGGAACCGGCGTGGAAGCTTTCTTT. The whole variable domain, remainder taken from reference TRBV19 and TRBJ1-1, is DGGITQSPKYLFRKEGQNVTLSCEQNLNHDAMYWYRQDPGQGLRLIYYSQIVNDFQKGDIAEGYSVSREKKESFPLTVTSAQKNPTAFYLCASKIWGTGVEAFFGQGTRLTVV.

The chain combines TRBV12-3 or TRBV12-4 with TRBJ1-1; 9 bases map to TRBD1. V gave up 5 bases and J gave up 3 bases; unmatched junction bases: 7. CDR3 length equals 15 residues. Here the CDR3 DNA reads TGTGCCAGCAGTGTAGGACAGGGGACATACACTGAAGCTTTCTTT. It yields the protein CASSVGQGTYTEAFF.

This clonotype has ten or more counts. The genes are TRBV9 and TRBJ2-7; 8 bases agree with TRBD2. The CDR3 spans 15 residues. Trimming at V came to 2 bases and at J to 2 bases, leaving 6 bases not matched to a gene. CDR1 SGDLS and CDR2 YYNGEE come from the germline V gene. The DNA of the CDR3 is TGTGCCAGCAGCGTTCGAGCGGGGGAAGCCTACGAGCAGTACTTC. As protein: CASSVRAGEAYEQYF.

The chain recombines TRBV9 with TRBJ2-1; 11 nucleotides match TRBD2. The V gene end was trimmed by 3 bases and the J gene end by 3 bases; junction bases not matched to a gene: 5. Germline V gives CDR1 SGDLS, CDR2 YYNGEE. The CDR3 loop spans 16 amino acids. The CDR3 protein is CASSDLAGGDYNEQFF. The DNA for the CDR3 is TGTGCCAGCAGCGATTTAGCGGGAGGGGACTACAATGAGCAGTTCTTC.

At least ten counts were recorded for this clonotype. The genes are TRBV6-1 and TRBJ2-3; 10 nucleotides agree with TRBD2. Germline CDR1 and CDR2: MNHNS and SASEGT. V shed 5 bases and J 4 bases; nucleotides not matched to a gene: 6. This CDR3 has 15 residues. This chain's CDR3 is CASSRLAGGPDTQYF. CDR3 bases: TGTGCCAGCAGTAGATTAGCGGGGGGCCCAGATACGCAGTATTTT.

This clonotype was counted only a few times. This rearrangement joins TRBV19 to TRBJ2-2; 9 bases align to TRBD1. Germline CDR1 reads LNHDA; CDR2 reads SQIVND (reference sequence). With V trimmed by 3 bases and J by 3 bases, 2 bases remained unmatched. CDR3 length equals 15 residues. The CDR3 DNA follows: TGTGCCAGTAGTATGGGACAGGGATACACCGGGGAGCTGTTTTTT. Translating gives CASSMGQGYTGELFF.

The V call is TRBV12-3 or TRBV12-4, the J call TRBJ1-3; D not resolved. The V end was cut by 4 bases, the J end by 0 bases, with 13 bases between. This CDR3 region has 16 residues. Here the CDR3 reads CASSSASSFSGNTIYF. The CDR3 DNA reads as TGTGCCAGCAGTTCTGCGTCCTCTTTCTCTGGAAACACCATATATTTT.

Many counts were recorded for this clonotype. In nucleotides, the CDR3 is TGTGCCAGCAGCCCGGGACTGCTCGATACGCAGTATTTT. This translates into CASSPGLLDTQYF. The rearrangement joins TRBV3-1 to TRBJ2-3, with D maybe TRBD2 (6 bases). Germline lookup yields CDR1 LGHDT and CDR2 YNNKEL (reference sequence). The CDR3 totals 13 residues. V was shortened by 4 bases and J by 6 bases, with 11 bases between the two germline ends.

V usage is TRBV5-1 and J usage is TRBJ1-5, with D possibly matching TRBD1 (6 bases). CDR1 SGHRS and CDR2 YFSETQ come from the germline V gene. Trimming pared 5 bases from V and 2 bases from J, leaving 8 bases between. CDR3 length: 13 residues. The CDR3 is CASRGAGNQPQHF. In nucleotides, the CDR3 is TGCGCCAGCAGGGGGGCGGGCAATCAGCCCCAGCATTTT.

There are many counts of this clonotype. The CDR3 DNA is TGCGCCAGCAGCTTGGAGGGACAGTTCACCGGGGAGCTGTTTTTT. It yields the protein CASSLEGQFTGELFF. The chain uses TRBV5-1 and TRBJ2-2, with 7 bases lining up with TRBD1. Germline V gene sequence: CDR1 SGHRS, CDR2 YFSETQ. Trimming cost V 0 bases and J 4 bases; bases outside gene matches: 3. This CDR3 has 15 amino acids.

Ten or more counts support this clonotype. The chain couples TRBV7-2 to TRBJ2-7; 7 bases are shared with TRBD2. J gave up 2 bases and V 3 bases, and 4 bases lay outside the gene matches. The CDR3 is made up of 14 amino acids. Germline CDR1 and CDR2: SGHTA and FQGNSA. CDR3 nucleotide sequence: TGTGCCAGCAGCTTTAGGGCGGGGGCCTACGAGCAGTACTTC. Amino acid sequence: CASSFRAGAYEQYF.

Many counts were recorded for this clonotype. The CDR3 is CSANPRRFGVQETQYF. In DNA, the CDR3 is TGCAGTGCTAACCCCCGGCGTTTCGGAGTTCAAGAGACCCAGTACTTC. This chain links TRBV20-1 with TRBJ2-5; D gene unclear. Germline V lookup: CDR1 DFQATT, CDR2 SNEGSKA (reference sequence). The V end was cut by 4 bases, the J end by 2 bases, with 20 bases between. The CDR3 is made up of 16 amino acids.

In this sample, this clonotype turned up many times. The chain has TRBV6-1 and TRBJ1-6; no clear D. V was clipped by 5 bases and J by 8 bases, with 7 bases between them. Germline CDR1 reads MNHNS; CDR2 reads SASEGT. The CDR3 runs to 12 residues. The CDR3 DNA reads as TGTGCCAGCAGTTATGGAGATTCACCCCTCCACTTT. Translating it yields CASSYGDSPLHF.

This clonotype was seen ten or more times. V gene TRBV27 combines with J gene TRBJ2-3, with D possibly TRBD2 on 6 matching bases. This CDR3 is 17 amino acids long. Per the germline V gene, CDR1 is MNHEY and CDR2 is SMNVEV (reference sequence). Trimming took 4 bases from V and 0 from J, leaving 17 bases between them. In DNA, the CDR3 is TGTGCCAGCAGTTCCCCCTTGTGGGGGACTAGCACAGATACGCAGTATTTT. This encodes CASSSPLWGTSTDTQYF.

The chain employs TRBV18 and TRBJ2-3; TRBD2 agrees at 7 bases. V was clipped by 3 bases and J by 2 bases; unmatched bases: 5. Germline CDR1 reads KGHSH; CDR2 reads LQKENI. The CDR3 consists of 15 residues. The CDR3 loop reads CASSPGGGDTDTQYF. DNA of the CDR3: TGTGCCAGCTCACCCGGCGGGGGAGACACAGATACGCAGTATTTT.

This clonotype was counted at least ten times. This CDR3 is CASSGGAGDLNEKLFF. The CDR3 DNA reads TGCGCCAGCAGCGGCGGGGCAGGGGACCTTAATGAAAAACTGTTTTTT. This chain connects TRBV5-1 to TRBJ1-4; tentatively, D is TRBD1 (6 bases). Trimming stripped 4 bases from V and 4 bases from J, with 17 bases between. The CDR3 loop spans 16 amino acids. The germline CDR1 and CDR2 sequences are SGHRS and YFSETQ. Combining the CDR3 with reference TRBV5-1 and TRBJ1-4 gives the whole variable domain KAGVTQTPRYLIKTRGQQVTLSCSPISGHRSVSWYQQTPGQGLQFLFEYFSETQRNKGNFPGRFSGRQFSNSRSEMNVSTLELGDSALYLCASSGGAGDLNEKLFFGSGTQLSVL.

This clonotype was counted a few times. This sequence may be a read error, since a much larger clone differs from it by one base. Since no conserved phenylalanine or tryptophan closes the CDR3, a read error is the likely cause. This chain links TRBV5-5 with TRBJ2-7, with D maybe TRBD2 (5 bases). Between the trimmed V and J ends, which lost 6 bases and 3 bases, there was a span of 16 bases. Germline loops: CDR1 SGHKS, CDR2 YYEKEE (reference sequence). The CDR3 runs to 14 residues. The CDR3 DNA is TGTGCCAGCACCGTTCAAACTAGTTTCTACGAGCAGTACCTC. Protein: CASTVQTSFYEQYL.

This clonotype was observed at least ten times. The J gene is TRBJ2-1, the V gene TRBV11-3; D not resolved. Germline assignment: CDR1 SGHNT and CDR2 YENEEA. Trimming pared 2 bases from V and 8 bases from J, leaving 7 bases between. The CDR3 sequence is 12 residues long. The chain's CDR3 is CASSLMRDEQFF. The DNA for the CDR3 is TGTGCCAGCAGCTTAATGAGAGATGAGCAGTTCTTC.

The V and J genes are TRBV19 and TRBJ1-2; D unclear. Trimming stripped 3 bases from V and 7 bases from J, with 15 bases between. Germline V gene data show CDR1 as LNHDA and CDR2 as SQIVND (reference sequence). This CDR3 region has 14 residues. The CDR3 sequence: CASSISEPLLGYTF. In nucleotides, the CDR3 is TGTGCCAGTAGTATTTCGGAGCCCCTTCTTGGCTACACCTTC.

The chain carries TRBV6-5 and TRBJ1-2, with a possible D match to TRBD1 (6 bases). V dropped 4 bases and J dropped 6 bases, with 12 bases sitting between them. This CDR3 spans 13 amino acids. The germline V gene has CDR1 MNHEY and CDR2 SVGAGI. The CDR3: CASSSGGANGYTF. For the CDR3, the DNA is TGTGCCAGCAGTTCCGGGGGCGCAAATGGCTACACCTTC.

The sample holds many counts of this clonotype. The CDR3 DNA sequence: TGTGCCAGTGGGACAGGGTTACACGAGCAGTACTTC. Translating gives CASGTGLHEQYF. This chain joins TRBV12-3 or TRBV12-4 and TRBJ2-7; 9 bases agree with TRBD1. The CDR3 runs 12 residues. V gave up 9 bases and J gave up 5 bases; unmatched junction bases: 5.

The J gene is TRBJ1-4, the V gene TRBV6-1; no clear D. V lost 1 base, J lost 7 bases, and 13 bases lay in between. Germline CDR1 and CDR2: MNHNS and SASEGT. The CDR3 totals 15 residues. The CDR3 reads CASSEEGGSSEKLFF. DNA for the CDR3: TGTGCCAGCAGTGAAGAAGGAGGATCGTCTGAAAAACTGTTTTTT.

In DNA form, the CDR3 reads TGCAGCGTTACGGACACCGGCACAGATACGCAGTATTTT. Protein product: CSVTDTGTDTQYF. The chain couples TRBV29-1 to TRBJ2-3, with TRBD1 as a possible D gene (5 bases). V was trimmed by 5 bases and J by 1 base, leaving 10 bases between them. This CDR3 has 13 amino acids. Germline V gene lookup returns CDR1 SQVTM and CDR2 ANQGSEA.

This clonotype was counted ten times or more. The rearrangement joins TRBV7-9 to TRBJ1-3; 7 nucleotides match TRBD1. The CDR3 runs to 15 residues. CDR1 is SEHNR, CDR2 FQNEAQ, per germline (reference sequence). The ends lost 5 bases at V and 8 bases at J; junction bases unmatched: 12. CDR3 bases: TGTGCCAGCAGCACGCGGGACAGTGGCGGTTACACCATATATTTT. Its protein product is CASSTRDSGGYTIYF.

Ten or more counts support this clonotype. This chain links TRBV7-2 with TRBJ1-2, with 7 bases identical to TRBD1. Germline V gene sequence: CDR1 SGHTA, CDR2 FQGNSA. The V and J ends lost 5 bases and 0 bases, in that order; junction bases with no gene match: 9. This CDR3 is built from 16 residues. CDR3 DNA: TGTGCCAGCAGCCCCACAACAGGGGAAGCTAACTATGGCTACACCTTC. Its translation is CASSPTTGEANYGYTF.

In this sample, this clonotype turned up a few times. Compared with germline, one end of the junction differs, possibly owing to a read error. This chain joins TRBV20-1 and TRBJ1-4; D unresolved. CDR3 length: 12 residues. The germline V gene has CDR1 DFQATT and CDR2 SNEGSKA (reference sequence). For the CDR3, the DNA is TGCAGTGCTAGCCCCGGAAATGGAAAACTGTTTTTT. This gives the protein CSASPGNGKLFF.

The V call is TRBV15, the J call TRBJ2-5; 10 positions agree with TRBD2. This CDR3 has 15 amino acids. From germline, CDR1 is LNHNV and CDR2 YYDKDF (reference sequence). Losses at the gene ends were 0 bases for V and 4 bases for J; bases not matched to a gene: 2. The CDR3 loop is CATSRDPSGRETQYF. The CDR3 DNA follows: TGTGCCACCAGCAGAGATCCTAGCGGGAGAGAGACCCAGTACTTC.

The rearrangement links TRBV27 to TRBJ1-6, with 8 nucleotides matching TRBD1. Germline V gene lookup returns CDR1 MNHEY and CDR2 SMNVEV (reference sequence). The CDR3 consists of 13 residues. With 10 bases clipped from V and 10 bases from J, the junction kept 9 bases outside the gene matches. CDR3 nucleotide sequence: TGTGCCATCAGGGGACAGGATGAATCACCCCTCCACTTT. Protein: CAIRGQDESPLHF.

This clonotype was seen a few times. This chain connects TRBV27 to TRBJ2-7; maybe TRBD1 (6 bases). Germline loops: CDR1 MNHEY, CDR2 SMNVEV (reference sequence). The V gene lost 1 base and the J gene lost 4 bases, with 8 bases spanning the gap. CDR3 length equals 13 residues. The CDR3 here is CASSLYREYEQYF. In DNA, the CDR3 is TGTGCCAGCAGTTTATACAGGGAGTACGAGCAGTACTTC.